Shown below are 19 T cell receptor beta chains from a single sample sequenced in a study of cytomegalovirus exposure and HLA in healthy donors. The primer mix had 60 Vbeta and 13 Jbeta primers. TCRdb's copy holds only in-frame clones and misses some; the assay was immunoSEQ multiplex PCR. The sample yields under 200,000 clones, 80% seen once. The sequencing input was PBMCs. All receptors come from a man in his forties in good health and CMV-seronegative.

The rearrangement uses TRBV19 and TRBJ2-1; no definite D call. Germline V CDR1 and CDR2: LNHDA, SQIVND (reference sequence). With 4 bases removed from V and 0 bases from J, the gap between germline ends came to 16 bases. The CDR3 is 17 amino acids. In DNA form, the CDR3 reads TGTGCCAGTAGTACCGAGCGAGGTTCCTCCTCCTACAATGAGCAGTTCTTC. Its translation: CASSTERGSSSYNEQFF.

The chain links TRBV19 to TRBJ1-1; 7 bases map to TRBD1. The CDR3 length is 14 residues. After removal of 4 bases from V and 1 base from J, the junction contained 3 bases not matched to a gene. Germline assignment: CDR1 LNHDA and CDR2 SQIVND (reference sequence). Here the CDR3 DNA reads TGTGCCAGTAGTACACAGGGGACGAACACTGAAGCTTTCTTT. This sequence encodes CASSTQGTNTEAFF. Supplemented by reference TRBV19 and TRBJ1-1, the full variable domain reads DGGITQSPKYLFRKEGQNVTLSCEQNLNHDAMYWYRQDPGQGLRLIYYSQIVNDFQKGDIAEGYSVSREKKESFPLTVTSAQKNPTAFYLCASSTQGTNTEAFFGQGTRLTVV.

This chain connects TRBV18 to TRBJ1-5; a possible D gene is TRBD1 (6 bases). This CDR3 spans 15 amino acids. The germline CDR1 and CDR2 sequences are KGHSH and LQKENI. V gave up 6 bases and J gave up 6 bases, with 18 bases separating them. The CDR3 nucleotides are TGTGCCAGCTCCACTCTCGGGGGGGGCCTTCAGCCCCAGCATTTT. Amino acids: CASSTLGGGLQPQHF.

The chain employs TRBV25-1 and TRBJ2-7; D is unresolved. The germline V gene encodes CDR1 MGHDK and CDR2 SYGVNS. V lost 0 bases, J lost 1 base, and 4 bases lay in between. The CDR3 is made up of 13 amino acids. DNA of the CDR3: TGTGCCAGCAGTGAATATACTTCCTACGAGCAGTACTTC. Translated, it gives CASSEYTSYEQYF.

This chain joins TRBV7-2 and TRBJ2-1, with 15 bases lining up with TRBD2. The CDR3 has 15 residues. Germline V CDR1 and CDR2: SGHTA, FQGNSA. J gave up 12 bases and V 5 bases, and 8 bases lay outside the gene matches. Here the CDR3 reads CASSPGTSGGRVQFF. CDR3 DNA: TGTGCCAGCAGCCCCGGGACTAGCGGGGGGAGGGTGCAGTTCTTC.

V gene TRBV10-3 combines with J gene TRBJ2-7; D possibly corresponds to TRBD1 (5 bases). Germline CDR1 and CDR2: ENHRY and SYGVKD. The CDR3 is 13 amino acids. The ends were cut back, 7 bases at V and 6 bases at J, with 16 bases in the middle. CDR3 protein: CAITRDSGFEQYF. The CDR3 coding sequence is TGTGCCATCACCAGGGATAGTGGATTCGAGCAGTACTTC.

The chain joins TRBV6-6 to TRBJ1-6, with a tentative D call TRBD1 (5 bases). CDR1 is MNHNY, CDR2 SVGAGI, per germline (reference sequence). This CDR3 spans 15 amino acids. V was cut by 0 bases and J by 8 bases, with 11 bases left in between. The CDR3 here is CASSYSDRSDSPLHF. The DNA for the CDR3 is TGTGCCAGCAGTTACTCTGACAGAAGCGATTCACCCCTCCACTTT.

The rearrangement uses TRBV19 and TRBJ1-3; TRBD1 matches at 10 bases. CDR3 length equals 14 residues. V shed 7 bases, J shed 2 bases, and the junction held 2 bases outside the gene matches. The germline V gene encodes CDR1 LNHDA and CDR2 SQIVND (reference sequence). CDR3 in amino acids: CASKGQGAGNTIYF. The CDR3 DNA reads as TGTGCCAGTAAAGGACAGGGGGCTGGAAACACCATATATTTT. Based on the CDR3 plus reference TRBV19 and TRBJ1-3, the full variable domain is DGGITQSPKYLFRKEGQNVTLSCEQNLNHDAMYWYRQDPGQGLRLIYYSQIVNDFQKGDIAEGYSVSREKKESFPLTVTSAQKNPTAFYLCASKGQGAGNTIYFGEGSWLTVV.

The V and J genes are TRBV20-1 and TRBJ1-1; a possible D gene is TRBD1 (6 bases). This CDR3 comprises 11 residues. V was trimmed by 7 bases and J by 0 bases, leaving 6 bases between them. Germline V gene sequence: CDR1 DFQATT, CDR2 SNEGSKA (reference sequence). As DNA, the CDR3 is TGCAGTGGGACAGTGAACACTGAAGCTTTCTTT. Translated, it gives CSGTVNTEAFF.

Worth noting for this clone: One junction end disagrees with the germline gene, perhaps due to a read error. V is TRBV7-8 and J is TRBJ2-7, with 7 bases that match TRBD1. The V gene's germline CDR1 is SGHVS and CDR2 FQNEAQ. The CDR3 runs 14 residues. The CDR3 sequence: CASTLGGRNYEQYF. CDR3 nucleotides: TGTGCCAGCACCTTAGGGGGCAGGAACTACGAGCAGTACTTC.

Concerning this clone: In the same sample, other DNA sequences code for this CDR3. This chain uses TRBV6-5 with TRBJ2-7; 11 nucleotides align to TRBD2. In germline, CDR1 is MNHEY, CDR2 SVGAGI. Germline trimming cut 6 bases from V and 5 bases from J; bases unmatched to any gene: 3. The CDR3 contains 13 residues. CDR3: CASRVTSGNEQYF. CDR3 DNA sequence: TGTGCCAGCAGAGTGACTAGCGGGAACGAGCAGTACTTC.

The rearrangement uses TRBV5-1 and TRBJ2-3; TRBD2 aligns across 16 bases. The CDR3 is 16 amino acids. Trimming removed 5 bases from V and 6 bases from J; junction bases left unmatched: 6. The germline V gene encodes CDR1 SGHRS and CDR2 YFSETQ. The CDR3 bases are TGCGCCAGCAGGATGGGACTAGCGGGAGGGGCGGATACGCAGTATTTT. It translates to CASRMGLAGGADTQYF.

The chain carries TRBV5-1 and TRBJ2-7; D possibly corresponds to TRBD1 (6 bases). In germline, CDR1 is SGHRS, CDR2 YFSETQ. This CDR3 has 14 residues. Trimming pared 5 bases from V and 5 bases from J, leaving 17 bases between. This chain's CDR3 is CASSWEQGSHEQYF. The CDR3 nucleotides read TGCGCCAGCAGTTGGGAACAGGGTTCCCACGAGCAGTACTTC.

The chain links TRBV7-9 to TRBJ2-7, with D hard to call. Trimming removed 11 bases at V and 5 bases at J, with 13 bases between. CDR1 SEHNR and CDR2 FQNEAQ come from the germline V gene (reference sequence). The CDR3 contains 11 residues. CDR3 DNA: TGTGCCGAAGGCGACTCGGACGAGCAGTACTTC. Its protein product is CAEGDSDEQYF.

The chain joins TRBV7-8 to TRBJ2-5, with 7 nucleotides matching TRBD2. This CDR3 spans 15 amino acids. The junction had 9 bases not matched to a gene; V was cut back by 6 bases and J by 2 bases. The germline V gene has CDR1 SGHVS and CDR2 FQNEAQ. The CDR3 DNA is TGTGCCAGCAGTTACAATAGCGGGTCTCAAGAGACCCAGTACTTC. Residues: CASSYNSGSQETQYF.

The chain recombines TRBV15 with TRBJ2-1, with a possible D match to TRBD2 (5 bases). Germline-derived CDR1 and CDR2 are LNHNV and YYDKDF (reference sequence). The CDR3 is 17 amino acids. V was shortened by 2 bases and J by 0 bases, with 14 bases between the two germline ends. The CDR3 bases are TGTGCCACCAGCAGATCAACGGGATCCAGCTCCTACAATGAGCAGTTCTTC. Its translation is CATSRSTGSSSYNEQFF. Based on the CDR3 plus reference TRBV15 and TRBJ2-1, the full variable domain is DAMVIQNPRYQVTQFGKPVTLSCSQTLNHNVMYWYQQKSSQAPKLLFHYYDKDFNNEADTPDNFQSRRPNTSFCFLDIRSPGLGDTAMYLCATSRSTGSSSYNEQFFGPGTRLTVL.

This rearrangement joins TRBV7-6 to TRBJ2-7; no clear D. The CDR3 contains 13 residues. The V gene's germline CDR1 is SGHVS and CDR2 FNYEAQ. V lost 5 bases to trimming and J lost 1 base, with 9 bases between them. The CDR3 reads CASSPRLSYEQYF. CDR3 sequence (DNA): TGTGCCAGCAGCCCTCGACTGTCCTACGAGCAGTACTTC.

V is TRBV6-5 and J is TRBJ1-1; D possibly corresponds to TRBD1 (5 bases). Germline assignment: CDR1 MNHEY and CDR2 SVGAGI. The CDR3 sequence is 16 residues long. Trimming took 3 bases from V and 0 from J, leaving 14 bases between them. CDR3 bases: TGTGCCAGCAGTTATTCCAGGGATGAAATGAACACTGAAGCTTTCTTT. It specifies CASSYSRDEMNTEAFF.

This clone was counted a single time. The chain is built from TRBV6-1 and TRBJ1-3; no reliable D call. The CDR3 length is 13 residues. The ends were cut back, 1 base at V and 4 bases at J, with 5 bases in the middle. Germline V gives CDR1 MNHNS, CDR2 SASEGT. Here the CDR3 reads CASSEGAGNTIYF. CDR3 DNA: TGTGCCAGCAGTGAAGGGGCCGGAAACACCATATATTTT.